These T cell receptor beta chains were read from a single sample in a study of T cell changes during pregnancy in multiple sclerosis. Profiled with immunoSEQ multiplex PCR; TCRdb holds only in-frame clones, not every one. The sample has 35,000 to 45,000 clones, approximately 90% seen once. Sequenced here: CD4+ T cells from peripheral blood mononuclear cells, sampled before pregnancy. These receptors all come from a female donor with multiple sclerosis, enrolled in a pregnancy study. The CDR3 runs from the conserved cysteine through the conserved F or W. The D gene is left open where the match is weak.

j_gene	d_gene	v_gene	CDR3nt	CDR3aa
TRBJ2-5	-	TRBV7-3	TGTGCCAGCAGCCAGACCCCCCGGGGATTTCAAGAGACCCAGTACTTC	CASSQTPRGFQETQYF
TRBJ1-2	-	TRBV11-2	TGTGCCAGCAGCCTTGACAGGCGCTATGGCTACACCTTC	CASSLDRRYGYTF
TRBJ1-2	TRBD1	TRBV27	TGTGCCAGCAGGAGACAGGGGGCCCTCTATGGCTACACCTTC	CASRRQGALYGYTF
TRBJ1-1	-	TRBV5-6	TGTGCCAGCAAAAAGGGGACAACACCGCTTGAAGCTTTCTTT	CASKKGTTPLEAFF
TRBJ2-1	TRBD2	TRBV4-1	TGCGCCAGCAGCCGCCGGACTAGCGGGGGTCTTCGGGGCGATGAGCAGTTCTTC	CASSRRTSGGLRGDEQFF
TRBJ2-3	-	TRBV7-6	TGTGCCAGCACCCCCTTAAGCGGAACAGATACGCAGTATTTT	CASTPLSGTDTQYF
TRBJ1-4	TRBD1	TRBV5-1	TGCGCCAGCAGCTTCAGGGGGCTAACTAATGAAAAACTGTTTTTT	CASSFRGLTNEKLFF
TRBJ2-1	TRBD2	TRBV2	TGTGCCAGCAGTACTAGCGTATACTACAATGAGCAGTTCTTC	CASSTSVYYNEQFF
TRBJ1-1	-	TRBV30	TGTGCCTGGAGTGTACGGGGGATTATGAACACTGAAGCTTTCTTT	CAWSVRGIMNTEAFF
TRBJ1-6	-	TRBV29-1	TGCAGCGTGGGCAGCACCCGACATTCACCCCTCCACTTT	CSVGSTRHSPLHF